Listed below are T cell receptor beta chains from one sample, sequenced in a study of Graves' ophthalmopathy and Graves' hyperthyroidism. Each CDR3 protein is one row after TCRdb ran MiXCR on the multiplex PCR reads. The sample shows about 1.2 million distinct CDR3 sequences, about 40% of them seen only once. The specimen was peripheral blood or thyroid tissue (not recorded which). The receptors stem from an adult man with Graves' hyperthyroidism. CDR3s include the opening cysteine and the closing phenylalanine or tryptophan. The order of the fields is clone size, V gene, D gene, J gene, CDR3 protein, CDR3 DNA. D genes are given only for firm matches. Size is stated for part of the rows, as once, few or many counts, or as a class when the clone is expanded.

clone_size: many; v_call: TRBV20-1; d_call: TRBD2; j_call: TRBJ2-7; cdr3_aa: CSALRGEQYEQYF; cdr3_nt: TGCAGTGCTCTACGGGGGGAGCAATACGAGCAGTACTTC
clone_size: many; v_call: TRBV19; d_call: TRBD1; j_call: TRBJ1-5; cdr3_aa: CASSMVLTGDQPQHF; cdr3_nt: TGTGCCAGTAGTATGGTCTTAACAGGGGATCAGCCCCAGCATTTT
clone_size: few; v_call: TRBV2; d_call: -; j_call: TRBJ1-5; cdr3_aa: CASSYSVNQPQHF; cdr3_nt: TGTGCCAGCAGTTACTCGGTCAATCAGCCCCAGCATTTT
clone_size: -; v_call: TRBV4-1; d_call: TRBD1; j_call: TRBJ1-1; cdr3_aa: CASSQGTTGGFTGTEAFF; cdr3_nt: TGCGCCAGCAGCCAAGGTACGACAGGGGGCTTTACGGGCACTGAAGCTTTCTTT
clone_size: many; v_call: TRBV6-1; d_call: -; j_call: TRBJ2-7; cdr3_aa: CASSAQQAWEQYF; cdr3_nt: TGTGCCAGCAGTGCCCAACAGGCCTGGGAGCAGTACTTC
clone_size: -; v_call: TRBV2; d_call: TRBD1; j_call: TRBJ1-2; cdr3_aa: CASAGPRGRDGYTF; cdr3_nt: TGTGCCAGCGCTGGACCCAGGGGGCGGGATGGCTACACCTTC
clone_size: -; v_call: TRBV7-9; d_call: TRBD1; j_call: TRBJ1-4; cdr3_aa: CASSPRTGDSNEKLFF; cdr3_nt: TGTGCCAGCAGCCCCCGGACAGGTGACAGTAATGAAAAACTGTTTTTT
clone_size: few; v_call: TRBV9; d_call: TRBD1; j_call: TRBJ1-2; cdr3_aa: CASRDRGSYGYTF; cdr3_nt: TGTGCCAGCCGGGACAGGGGGAGCTATGGCTACACCTTC
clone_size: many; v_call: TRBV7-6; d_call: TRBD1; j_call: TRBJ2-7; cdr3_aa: CASSPGTDRVGQYF; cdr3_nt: TGTGCCAGCAGTCCCGGGACGGACAGGGTCGGGCAGTACTTC
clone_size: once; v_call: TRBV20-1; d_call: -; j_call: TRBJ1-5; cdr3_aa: CSASSDEHF; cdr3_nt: TGCAGTGCTAGCAGCGACGAGCATTTT
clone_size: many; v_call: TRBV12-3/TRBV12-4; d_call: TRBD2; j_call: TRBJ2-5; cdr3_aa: CASSRAGGETQYF; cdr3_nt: TGTGCCAGCAGTAGGGCGGGAGGAGAGACCCAGTACTTC
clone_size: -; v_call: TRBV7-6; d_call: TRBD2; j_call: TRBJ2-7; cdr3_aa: CASSLGTSGTGTYEQYF; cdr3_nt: TGTGCCAGCAGCTTAGGGACTAGCGGGACAGGCACCTACGAGCAGTACTTC
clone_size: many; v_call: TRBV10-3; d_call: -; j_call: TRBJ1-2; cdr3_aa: CAISESGQYGYTF; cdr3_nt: TGTGCCATCAGTGAGTCGGGGCAGTACGGCTACACCTTC
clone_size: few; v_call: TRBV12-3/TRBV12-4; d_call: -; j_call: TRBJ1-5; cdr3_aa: CASSLEGVQPQHF; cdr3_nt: TGTGCCAGCAGTTTAGAGGGGGTTCAGCCCCAGCATTTT
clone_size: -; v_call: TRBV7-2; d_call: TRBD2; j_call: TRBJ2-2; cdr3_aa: CASSLGREGPNTGELFF; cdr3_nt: TGCGCCAGCAGCCTAGGAAGGGAGGGCCCGAACACCGGGGAGCTGTTTTTT
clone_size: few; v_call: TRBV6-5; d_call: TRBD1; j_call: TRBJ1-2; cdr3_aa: CATRTGPSYGYTF; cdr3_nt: TGTGCCACTCGGACAGGACCGAGCTATGGCTACACCTTC
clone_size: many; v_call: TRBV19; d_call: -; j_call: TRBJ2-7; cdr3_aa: CASSIGGEQYF; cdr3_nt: TGTGCCAGTAGTATTGGTGGCGAGCAGTACTTC
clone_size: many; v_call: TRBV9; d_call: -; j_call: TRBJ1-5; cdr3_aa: CASSVGSNQPQHF; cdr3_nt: TGCGCCAGCAGTGTCGGTAGCAATCAGCCCCAGCATTTT
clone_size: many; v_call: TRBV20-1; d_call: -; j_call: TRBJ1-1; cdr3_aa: CSARRWSPNTEAFF; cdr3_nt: TGCAGTGCTAGAAGGTGGTCCCCGAACACTGAAGCTTTCTTT
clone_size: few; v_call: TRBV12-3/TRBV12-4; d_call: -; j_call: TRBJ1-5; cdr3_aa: CASTSGVQPQHF; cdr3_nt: TGTGCCAGCACCTCCGGGGTTCAGCCCCAGCATTTT
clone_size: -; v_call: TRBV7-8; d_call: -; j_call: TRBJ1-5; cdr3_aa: CAGSEAVRYNNQPQHF; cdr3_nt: TGTGCCGGCAGTGAAGCAGTCCGCTACAACAATCAGCCCCAGCATTTT
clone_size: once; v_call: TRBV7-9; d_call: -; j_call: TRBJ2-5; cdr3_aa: CASSGGLTYQETQHF; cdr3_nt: TGTGCCAGCTCCGGAGGATTAACGTACCAAGAGACCCAGCACTTC
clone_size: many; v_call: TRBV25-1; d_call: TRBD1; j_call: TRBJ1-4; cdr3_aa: CASSEPTGFGKLFF; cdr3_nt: TGTGCCAGCAGTGAACCGACAGGGTTCGGAAAACTGTTTTTT